The rows below give T cell receptor beta chains drawn from one sample of a study of T cell repertoires in cytomegalovirus infection. In TCRdb, the reads were re-called with MiXCR into one record per CDR3 protein. The sample includes some 300,000 distinct CDR3 sequences, roughly 15% of them seen just once. Sequences were obtained from PBMCs. The receptors here all came from a human donor in good health (CMV status not recorded). Some clones in this sample may be carry-over from other donors' samples. Both conserved end residues are part of each CDR3. D genes are given only for firm matches. Size is stated for part of the rows, as once, few or many counts, or as a class when the clone is expanded.

v_call,j_call,d_call,clone_size,cdr3_aa,cdr3_nt
TRBV6-5,TRBJ2-3,TRBD2,-,CASSRTSADTQYF,TGTGCCAGCAGCAGGACTAGTGCAGATACGCAGTATTTT
TRBV20-1,TRBJ2-1,TRBD1,many,CSASNWGQGINEQFF,TGCAGTGCTAGTAATTGGGGACAGGGGATCAATGAGCAGTTCTTC
TRBV12-3/TRBV12-4,TRBJ2-3,TRBD2,-,CASRRLAGGNTDTQYF,TGTGCCAGCAGGAGACTAGCGGGGGGTAATACAGATACGCAGTATTTT
TRBV7-2,TRBJ2-5,TRBD2,few,CASSTSSGGAPTETQYF,TGTGCCAGCAGCACCTCTAGCGGGGGGGCGCCCACTGAGACCCAGTACTTC
TRBV4-1,TRBJ2-5,TRBD2,few,CASSHPSGGDQETQYF,TGCGCCAGCAGCCACCCCAGCGGGGGAGACCAAGAGACCCAGTACTTC
TRBV19,TRBJ1-1,-,few,CASSTETGSAFF,TGTGCCAGTAGTACCGAGACAGGATCAGCTTTCTTT
TRBV7-8,TRBJ2-1,TRBD2,many,CASSFYPGTSGYNEQFF,TGTGCCAGCAGCTTCTACCCCGGGACTAGCGGATACAATGAGCAGTTCTTC
TRBV28,TRBJ1-2,TRBD1,few,CASSDYRGSYYGYTF,TGTGCCAGCAGCGACTACAGGGGGTCCTACTATGGCTACACCTTC
TRBV6-1,TRBJ1-5,-,many,CASSEALQSYSNQPQHF,TGTGCCAGCAGTGAAGCGCTACAGTCATATAGCAATCAGCCCCAGCATTTT
TRBV24-1,TRBJ1-5,TRBD1,few,CATAGGGSNQPQHF,TGTGCCACCGCAGGGGGCGGGAGCAATCAGCCCCAGCATTTT